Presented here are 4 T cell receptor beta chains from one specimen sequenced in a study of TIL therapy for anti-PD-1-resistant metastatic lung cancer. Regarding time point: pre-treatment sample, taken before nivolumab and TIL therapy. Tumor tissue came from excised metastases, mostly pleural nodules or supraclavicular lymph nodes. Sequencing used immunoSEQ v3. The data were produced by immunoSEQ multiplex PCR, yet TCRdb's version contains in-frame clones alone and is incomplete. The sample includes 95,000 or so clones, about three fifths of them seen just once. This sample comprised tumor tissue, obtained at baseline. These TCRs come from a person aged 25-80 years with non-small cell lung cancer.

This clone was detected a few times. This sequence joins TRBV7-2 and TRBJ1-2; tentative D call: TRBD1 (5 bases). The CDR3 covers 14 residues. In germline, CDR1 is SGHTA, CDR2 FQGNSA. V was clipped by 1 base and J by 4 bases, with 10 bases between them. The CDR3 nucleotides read TGTGCCAGCAGCTTAGATCCAGGGAGCTATGGCTACACCTTC. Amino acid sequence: CASSLDPGSYGYTF.

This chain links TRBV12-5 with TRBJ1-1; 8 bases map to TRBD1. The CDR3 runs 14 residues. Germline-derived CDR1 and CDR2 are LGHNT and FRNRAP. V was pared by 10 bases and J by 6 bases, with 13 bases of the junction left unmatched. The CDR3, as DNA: TGTGCTACCATGAAACAGGGGGAGGGCGCTGAAGCTTTCTTT. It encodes CATMKQGEGAEAFF.

DNA for the CDR3: TGTGCCAGCAGTGAAGCGCCGGACGGGTGGGAGACCCAGTACTTC. It specifies CASSEAPDGWETQYF. The chain uses TRBV6-1 and TRBJ2-5; D gene unclear. The germline CDR1 and CDR2 sequences are MNHNS and SASEGT. The CDR3 is 15 residues long. Trimming stripped 0 bases from V and 5 bases from J, with 13 bases between.

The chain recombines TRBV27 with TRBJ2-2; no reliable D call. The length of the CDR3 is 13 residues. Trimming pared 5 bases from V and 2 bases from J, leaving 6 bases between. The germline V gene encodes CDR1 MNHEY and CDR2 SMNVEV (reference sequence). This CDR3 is CASSHRNTGELFF. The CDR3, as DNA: TGTGCCAGCAGTCACAGAAACACCGGGGAGCTGTTTTTT.